The 23 T cell receptor beta chains below come from one sample, sequenced in a study of cytomegalovirus exposure and HLA in healthy donors. Clones were read by immunoSEQ multiplex PCR, and TCRdb kept only the in-frame ones, dropping some. The sample has roughly 60,000 clones, 90% to 95% seen once. The sequenced material came from PBMCs. The receptors derive from a woman in her late teens or twenties in good health and CMV-seropositive.

The chain has TRBV27 and TRBJ2-5; 7 positions match TRBD1. Germline V gene data show CDR1 as MNHEY and CDR2 as SMNVEV (reference sequence). The V gene end was trimmed by 3 bases and the J gene end by 4 bases; junction bases not matched to a gene: 5. This CDR3 has 14 amino acids. CDR3 DNA sequence: TGTGCCAGCAGTTTGGGACAGTCCGTAGAGACCCAGTACTTC. Protein product: CASSLGQSVETQYF.

The rearrangement uses TRBV5-5 and TRBJ1-1; 7 bases fit TRBD1. Germline V gene data show CDR1 as SGHKS and CDR2 as YYEKEE (reference sequence). There are 15 residues in the CDR3. The V and J ends lost 0 bases and 5 bases, in that order; junction bases with no gene match: 7. In nucleotides, the CDR3 is TGTGCCAGCAGCTTGGAAGGGGACAGAGGGACTGAAGCTTTCTTT. This codes for CASSLEGDRGTEAFF.

The chain uses TRBV29-1 and TRBJ2-1, with 7 bases that match TRBD2. The trim removed 5 bases at V and 2 bases at J, leaving 6 bases unmatched. Looked up from germline, CDR1 is SQVTM and CDR2 is ANQGSEA. This CDR3 has 14 residues. The DNA of the CDR3 is TGCAGCGTTTATCTCCGGGGGGCCTACAATGAGCAGTTCTTC. Its translation: CSVYLRGAYNEQFF.

This chain uses TRBV30 with TRBJ2-7, with TRBD1 matching over 9 bases. Germline assignment: CDR1 GTSNPN and CDR2 SVGIG (reference sequence). V lost 7 bases and J lost 3; bases outside the gene matches: 16. The CDR3 is 16 amino acids. The CDR3, as DNA: TGTGCCTTCCGCCATCGAGCCGGGACAGGGAGCTACGAGCAGTACTTC. Translated, it gives CAFRHRAGTGSYEQYF.

J is TRBJ2-2 and V is TRBV29-1; TRBD2 matches 8 bases. CDR1 and CDR2 (germline): SQVTM, ANQGSEA. The CDR3 totals 13 residues. The trim removed 6 bases at V and 4 bases at J, leaving 4 bases unmatched. The CDR3 coding sequence is TGCAGCGTCCGGGGGGGCTCCACCGGGGAGCTGTTTTTT. Residues: CSVRGGSTGELFF.

The V and J genes are TRBV9 and TRBJ2-3; TRBD1 agrees at 8 bases. Trimming at V came to 3 bases and at J to 1 base, leaving 1 base not matched to a gene. CDR3 length: 14 residues. The V gene's germline CDR1 is SGDLS and CDR2 YYNGEE. CDR3 region: CASSGGQGTDTQYF. The CDR3, as DNA: TGTGCCAGCAGCGGGGGACAGGGCACAGATACGCAGTATTTT.

The gene calls are TRBV7-3 and TRBJ2-2; 8 bases line up with TRBD1. V shed 6 bases and J 8 bases; nucleotides not matched to a gene: 8. From germline, CDR1 is SGHTA and CDR2 FQGTGA. The CDR3 covers 14 residues. CDR3 amino acids: CASSTRGLGGELFF. As DNA, the CDR3 is TGTGCCAGCAGTACCAGGGGGCTAGGTGGGGAGCTGTTTTTT.

This sequence joins TRBV7-8 and TRBJ1-4, with TRBD1 as a possible D gene (5 bases). The CDR3 contains 15 residues. Trimming took off 2 bases at V and 8 bases at J, with 15 bases between the two ends. Germline lookup yields CDR1 SGHVS and CDR2 FQNEAQ. CDR3 DNA sequence: TGTGCCAGCAGCTTAATGACAGTAGCGGGAGAAAAACTGTTTTTT. It translates to CASSLMTVAGEKLFF.

The chain joins TRBV9 to TRBJ2-1; 11 bases are shared with TRBD1. The length of the CDR3 is 15 residues. CDR1 SGDLS and CDR2 YYNGEE come from the germline V gene. Trimming cost V 0 bases and J 6 bases; bases outside gene matches: 2. The CDR3 bases are TGTGCCAGCAGCGTAGGGACAGGGGGCATCAATGAGCAGTTCTTC. Its translation: CASSVGTGGINEQFF.

J is TRBJ2-3 and V is TRBV2, with 14 bases matching TRBD2. V shed 8 bases, J shed 1 base, and the junction held 2 bases outside the gene matches. The CDR3 sequence is 15 residues long. Per the germline V gene, CDR1 is SNHLY and CDR2 is FYNNEI. The CDR3 DNA reads TGTGCCAGCTGGGGACTAGCGGGAGGCACAGATACGCAGTATTTT. Residues: CASWGLAGGTDTQYF.

V gene TRBV14 combines with J gene TRBJ2-4; TRBD2 aligns across 7 bases. The CDR3 contains 18 residues. CDR1 and CDR2 (germline): SGHDN, FVKESK. V was clipped by 1 base and J by 10 bases; unmatched bases: 19. CDR3 amino acids: CASSQGLSSGQPKGIQYF. CDR3 nucleotides: TGTGCCAGCAGCCAAGGCCTCTCTAGCGGCCAACCTAAGGGGATTCAGTACTTC.

The chain joins TRBV5-4 to TRBJ1-2; TRBD1 is a possible D gene (6 bases). Trimming shortened V by 4 bases and J by 2 bases, and 9 bases separated the two germline ends. The length of the CDR3 is 13 residues. Germline CDR1 and CDR2: SGHNT and YYREEE (reference sequence). Written as DNA, the CDR3 is TGTGCCAGCAGCACCACAGGGAACTATGGCTACACCTTC. This encodes CASSTTGNYGYTF.

The J gene is TRBJ2-7, the V gene TRBV28, with TRBD1 as a possible D gene (6 bases). Deletions cut 7 bases from V and 0 bases from J, with 13 bases between. Germline assignment: CDR1 MDHEN and CDR2 SYDVKM. This CDR3 spans 14 amino acids. This CDR3 is CASTPGANSYEQYF. The CDR3 DNA reads TGTGCCAGCACCCCAGGGGCAAACTCCTACGAGCAGTACTTC.

V is TRBV6-1 and J is TRBJ2-1, with a tentative D call TRBD1 (6 bases). The CDR3 runs to 13 residues. The germline gives CDR1 MNHNS, CDR2 SASEGT. The V and J ends lost 5 bases and 7 bases respectively, with 12 bases between them. The CDR3 nucleotides read TGTGCCAGCAGTCCGGGACATTGGAATGAGCAGTTCTTC. This encodes CASSPGHWNEQFF.

The chain uses TRBV7-8 and TRBJ2-7; 11 nucleotides align to TRBD2. V lost 1 base and J lost 2; bases outside the gene matches: 4. The germline V gene has CDR1 SGHVS and CDR2 FQNEAQ. The CDR3 spans 16 residues. The CDR3 nucleotides are TGTGCCAGCAGCTTAGTGCCGGGACTAGCGGCCTACGAGCAGTACTTC. This gives the protein CASSLVPGLAAYEQYF.

Here the CDR3 reads CASSRDYTDTQYF. DNA for the CDR3: TGTGCCAGCAGCCGGGACTACACAGATACGCAGTATTTT. The rearrangement joins TRBV2 to TRBJ2-3; 7 positions agree with TRBD2. The CDR3 covers 13 residues. The V gene end was trimmed by 6 bases and the J gene end by 2 bases; junction bases not matched to a gene: 2. CDR1 and CDR2 from the germline V gene are SNHLY and FYNNEI.

The chain recombines TRBV29-1 with TRBJ2-2; the D gene is possibly TRBD1 (6 bases). Trimming took 6 bases from V and 0 from J, leaving 11 bases between them. CDR1 is SQVTM and CDR2 is ANQGSEA in the germline V gene. The length of the CDR3 is 14 residues. DNA for the CDR3: TGCAGCGTGCGAAGGGGGACGAACACCGGGGAGCTGTTTTTT. It translates to CSVRRGTNTGELFF.

This clone has only one observation. CDR3 residues: CASSKGQGKNTEAFF. The CDR3 region has the DNA TGTGCCAGCAGCAAGGGACAGGGGAAAAACACTGAAGCTTTCTTT. J is TRBJ1-1 and V is TRBV7-9, with TRBD1 matching 10 bases. CDR1 is SEHNR and CDR2 is FQNEAQ in the germline V gene (reference sequence). The junction had 5 bases not matched to a gene; V was cut back by 5 bases and J by 2 bases. The CDR3 runs to 15 residues.

V and J are TRBV10-3 and TRBJ2-7; TRBD2 aligns across 9 bases. The CDR3 extends over 13 amino acids. Trimming cost V 8 bases and J 0 bases; bases outside gene matches: 2. Looked up from germline, CDR1 is ENHRY and CDR2 is SYGVKD. DNA of the CDR3: TGTGCCATCGCTAGCGGGGCCTCCTACGAGCAGTACTTC. It translates to CAIASGASYEQYF.

The chain couples TRBV4-1 to TRBJ2-1, with 8 positions matching TRBD1. Germline V lookup: CDR1 MGHRA, CDR2 YSYEKL. The CDR3 consists of 14 residues. The trim removed 8 bases at V and 3 bases at J, leaving 6 bases unmatched. The CDR3 nucleotides read TGCGCCAGCCAGAGGGACAGGATCTACAATGAGCAGTTCTTC. Amino acid sequence: CASQRDRIYNEQFF.

This clone was found once. The V call is TRBV28, the J call TRBJ1-3; D ambiguous. Germline CDR1 MDHEN, CDR2 SYDVKM. This CDR3 is 14 amino acids long. V shed 6 bases and J shed 0 bases, with 9 bases lying between them. The CDR3 here is CASSPPGSGNTIYF. The DNA for the CDR3 is TGTGCCAGCAGCCCCCCAGGCTCTGGAAACACCATATATTTT.

The chain recombines TRBV15 with TRBJ2-3; 7 bases are a match to TRBD2. J was trimmed by 4 bases and V by 2 bases; bases with no gene match: 9. This CDR3 spans 16 amino acids. CDR1 and CDR2 from the germline V gene are LNHNV and YYDKDF (reference sequence). The DNA for the CDR3 is TGTGCCACCAGCAGAAGAACTAGCGACGGCGCAGATACGCAGTATTTT. This translates into CATSRRTSDGADTQYF.

V and J are TRBV10-3 and TRBJ2-3; TRBD2 is a possible D gene (5 bases). Germline loops: CDR1 ENHRY, CDR2 SYGVKD. The length of the CDR3 is 14 residues. The V end was cut by 5 bases, the J end by 2 bases, with 11 bases between. The DNA of the CDR3 is TGTGCCATCAGTATGGCGGAGGACACAGATACGCAGTATTTT. It encodes CAISMAEDTDTQYF.